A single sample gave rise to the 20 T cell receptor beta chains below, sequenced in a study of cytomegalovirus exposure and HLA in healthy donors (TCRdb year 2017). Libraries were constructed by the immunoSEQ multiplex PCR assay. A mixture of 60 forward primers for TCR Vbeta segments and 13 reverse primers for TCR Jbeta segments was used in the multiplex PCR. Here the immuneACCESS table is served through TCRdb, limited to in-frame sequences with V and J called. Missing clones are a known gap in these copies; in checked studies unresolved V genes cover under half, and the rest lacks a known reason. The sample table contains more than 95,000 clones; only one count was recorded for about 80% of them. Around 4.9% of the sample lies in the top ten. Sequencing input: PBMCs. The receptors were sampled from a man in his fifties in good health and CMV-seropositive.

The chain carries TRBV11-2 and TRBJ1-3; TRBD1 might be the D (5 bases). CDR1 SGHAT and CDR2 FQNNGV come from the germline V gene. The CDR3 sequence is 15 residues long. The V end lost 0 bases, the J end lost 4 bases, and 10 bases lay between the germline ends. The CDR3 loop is CASSLDGAAGNTIYF. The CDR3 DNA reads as TGTGCCAGCAGCTTAGATGGGGCGGCCGGAAACACCATATATTTT.

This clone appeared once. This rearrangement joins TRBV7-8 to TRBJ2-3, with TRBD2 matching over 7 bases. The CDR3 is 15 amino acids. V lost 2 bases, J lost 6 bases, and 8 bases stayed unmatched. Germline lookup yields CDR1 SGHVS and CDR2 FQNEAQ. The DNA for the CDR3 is TGTGCCAGCAGCTTATCGGAGCGGGGAGGGGATACGCAGTATTTT. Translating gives CASSLSERGGDTQYF.

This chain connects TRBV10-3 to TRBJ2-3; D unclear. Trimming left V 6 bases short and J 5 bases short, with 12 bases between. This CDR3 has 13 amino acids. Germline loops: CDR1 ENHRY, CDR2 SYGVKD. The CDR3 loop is CAISSKLIDTQYF. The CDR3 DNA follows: TGTGCCATCAGCAGTAAATTGATAGATACGCAGTATTTT.

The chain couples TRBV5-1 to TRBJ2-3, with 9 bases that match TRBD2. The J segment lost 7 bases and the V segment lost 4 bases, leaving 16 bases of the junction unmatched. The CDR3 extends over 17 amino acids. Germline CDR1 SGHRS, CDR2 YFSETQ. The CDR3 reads CASSVASKRGVANTQYF. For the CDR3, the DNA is TGCGCCAGCAGCGTGGCTTCTAAGCGGGGGGTGGCGAATACGCAGTATTTT. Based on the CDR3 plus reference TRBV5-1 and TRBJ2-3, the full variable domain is KAGVTQTPRYLIKTRGQQVTLSCSPISGHRSVSWYQQTPGQGLQFLFEYFSETQRNKGNFPGRFSGRQFSNSRSEMNVSTLELGDSALYLCASSVASKRGVANTQYFGPGTRLTVL.

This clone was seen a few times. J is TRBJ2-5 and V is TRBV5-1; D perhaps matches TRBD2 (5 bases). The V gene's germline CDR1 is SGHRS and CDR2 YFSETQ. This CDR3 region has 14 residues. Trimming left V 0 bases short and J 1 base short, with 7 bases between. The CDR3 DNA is TGCGCCAGCAGCTTGGATGGGAGCCAAGAGACCCAGTACTTC. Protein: CASSLDGSQETQYF.

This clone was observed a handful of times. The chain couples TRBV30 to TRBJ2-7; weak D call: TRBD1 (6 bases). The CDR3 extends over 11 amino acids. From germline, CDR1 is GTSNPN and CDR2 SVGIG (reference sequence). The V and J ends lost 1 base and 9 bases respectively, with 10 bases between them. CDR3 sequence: CAWSGTRGQYF. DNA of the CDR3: TGTGCCTGGAGTGGGACCAGGGGGCAGTACTTC.

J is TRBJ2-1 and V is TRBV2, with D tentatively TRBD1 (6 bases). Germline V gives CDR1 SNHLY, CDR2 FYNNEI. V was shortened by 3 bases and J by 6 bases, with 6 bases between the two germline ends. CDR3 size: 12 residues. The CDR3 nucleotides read TGTGCCAGCAGTGACAGGGGCAATGAGCAGTTCTTC. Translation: CASSDRGNEQFF. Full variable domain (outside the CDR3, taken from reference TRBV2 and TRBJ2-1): EPEVTQTPSHQVTQMGQEVILRCVPISNHLYFYWYRQILGQKVEFLVSFYNNEISEKSEIFDDQFSVERPDGSNFTLKIRSTKLEDSAMYFCASSDRGNEQFFGPGTRLTVL.

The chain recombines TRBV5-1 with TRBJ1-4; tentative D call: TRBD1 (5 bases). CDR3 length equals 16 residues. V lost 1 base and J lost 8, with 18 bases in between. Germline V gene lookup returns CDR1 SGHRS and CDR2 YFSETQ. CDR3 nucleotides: TGCGCCAGCAGCTTGAGTACTTCAGGGACTTTCGAAAAACTGTTTTTT. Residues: CASSLSTSGTFEKLFF.

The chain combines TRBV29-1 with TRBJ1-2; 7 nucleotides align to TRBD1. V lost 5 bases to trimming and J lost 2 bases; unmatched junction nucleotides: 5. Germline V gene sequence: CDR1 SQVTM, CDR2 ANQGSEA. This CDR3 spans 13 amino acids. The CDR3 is CSVHSQGNYGYTF. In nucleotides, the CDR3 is TGCAGCGTTCACTCACAGGGGAACTATGGCTACACCTTC.

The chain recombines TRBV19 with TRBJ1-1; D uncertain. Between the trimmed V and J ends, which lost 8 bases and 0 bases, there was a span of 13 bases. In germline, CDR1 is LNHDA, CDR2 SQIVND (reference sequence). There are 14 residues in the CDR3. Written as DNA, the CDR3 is TGTGCCAGTGGAACAGCAAGAATGAACACTGAAGCTTTCTTT. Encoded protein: CASGTARMNTEAFF.

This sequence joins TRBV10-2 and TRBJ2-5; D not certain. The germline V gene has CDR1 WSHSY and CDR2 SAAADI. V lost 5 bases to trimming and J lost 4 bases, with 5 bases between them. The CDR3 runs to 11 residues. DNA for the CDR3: TGCGCCAGCAGTATCCGAGAGACCCAGTACTTC. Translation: CASSIRETQYF.

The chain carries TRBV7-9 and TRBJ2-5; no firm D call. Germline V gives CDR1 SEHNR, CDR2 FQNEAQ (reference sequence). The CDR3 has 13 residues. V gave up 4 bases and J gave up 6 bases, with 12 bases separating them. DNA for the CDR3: TGTGCCAGCAGCTCAACCCCTGGGCAGACCCAGTACTTC. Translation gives CASSSTPGQTQYF.

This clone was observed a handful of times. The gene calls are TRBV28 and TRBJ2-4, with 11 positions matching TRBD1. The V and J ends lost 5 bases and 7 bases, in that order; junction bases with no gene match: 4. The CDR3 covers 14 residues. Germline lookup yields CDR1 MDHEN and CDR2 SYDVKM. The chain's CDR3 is CASSTGQGGNIQYF. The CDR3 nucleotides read TGTGCCAGCAGTACGGGACAGGGGGGGAACATTCAGTACTTC.

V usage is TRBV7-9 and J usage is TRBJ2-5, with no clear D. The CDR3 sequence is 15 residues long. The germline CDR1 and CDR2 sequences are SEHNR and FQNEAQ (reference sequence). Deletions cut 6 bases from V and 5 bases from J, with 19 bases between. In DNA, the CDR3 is TGTGCCAGCAGTTCTCCCGGCGGCCTTCATGAGACCCAGTACTTC. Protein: CASSSPGGLHETQYF.

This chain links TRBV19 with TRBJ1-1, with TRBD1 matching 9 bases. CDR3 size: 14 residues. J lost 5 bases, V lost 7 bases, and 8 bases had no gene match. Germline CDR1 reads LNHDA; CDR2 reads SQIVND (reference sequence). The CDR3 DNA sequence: TGTGCCAGTAAACAGGGGGCTAGGGAAACTGAAGCTTTCTTT. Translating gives CASKQGARETEAFF.

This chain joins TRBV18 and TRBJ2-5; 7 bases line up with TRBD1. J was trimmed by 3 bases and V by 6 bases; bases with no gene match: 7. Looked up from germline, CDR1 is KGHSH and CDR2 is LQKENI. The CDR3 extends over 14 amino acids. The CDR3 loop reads CASSVGTDKETQYF. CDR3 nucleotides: TGTGCCAGCTCGGTGGGGACAGACAAAGAGACCCAGTACTTC.

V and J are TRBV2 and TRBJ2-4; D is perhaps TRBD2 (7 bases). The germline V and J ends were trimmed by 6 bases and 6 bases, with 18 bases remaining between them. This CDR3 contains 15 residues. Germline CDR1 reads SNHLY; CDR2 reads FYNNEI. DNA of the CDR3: TGTGCCAGCAGCTCAGAGGGGGGGAGTGGAAACATTCAGTACTTC. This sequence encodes CASSSEGGSGNIQYF. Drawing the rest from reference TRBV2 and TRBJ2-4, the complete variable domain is EPEVTQTPSHQVTQMGQEVILRCVPISNHLYFYWYRQILGQKVEFLVSFYNNEISEKSEIFDDQFSVERPDGSNFTLKIRSTKLEDSAMYFCASSSEGGSGNIQYFGAGTRLSVL.

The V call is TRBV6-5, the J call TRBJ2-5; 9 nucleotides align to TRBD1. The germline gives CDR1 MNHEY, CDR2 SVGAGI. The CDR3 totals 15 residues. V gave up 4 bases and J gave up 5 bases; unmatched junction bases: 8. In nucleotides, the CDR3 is TGTGCCAGCAGTTCCCTGGGACAGGGTGAGGAGACCCAGTACTTC. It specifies CASSSLGQGEETQYF.

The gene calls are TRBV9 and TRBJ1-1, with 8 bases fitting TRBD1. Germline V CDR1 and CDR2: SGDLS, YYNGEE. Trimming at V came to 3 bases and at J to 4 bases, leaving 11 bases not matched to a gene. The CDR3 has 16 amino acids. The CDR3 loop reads CASSAGGAFMGTEAFF. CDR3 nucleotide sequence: TGTGCCAGCAGCGCAGGGGGCGCGTTCATGGGCACTGAAGCTTTCTTT.

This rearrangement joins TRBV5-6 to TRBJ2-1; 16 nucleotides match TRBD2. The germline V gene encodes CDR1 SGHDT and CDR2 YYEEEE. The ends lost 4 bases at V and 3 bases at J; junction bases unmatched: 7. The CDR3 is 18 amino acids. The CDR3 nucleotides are TGTGCCAGCAGCCAGGGACTAGCGGGAGGGCACCTCTACAATGAGCAGTTCTTC. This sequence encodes CASSQGLAGGHLYNEQFF.